What follows are 24 T cell receptor beta chains derived from one specimen sequenced in a study of T cell repertoires in cytomegalovirus infection (dated by TCRdb to the late 2010s). Interpreted using the paper, the treatment or condition label stands for: in vitro stimulation with specific CMV peptide epitopes to enrich CMV-specific T cells. The antigens for these receptors are not known. Sequencing was performed on an Illumina HiSeq 1500. Starting from the raw public reads, TCRdb applied fastp trimming at Q25, assembled clones with MiXCR and retained in-frame beta chains. Duplicate CDR3 protein sequences are folded into a single record with the most common DNA and genes. The sample includes approximately 990,000 distinct CDR3 sequences, with roughly 31% observed a single time. Clones ranked in the top ten supply 13% of the sample. The source was cultured CD8+ T cells from PBMCs, collected from culture after CMV antigen stimulation. The receptors here all came from a human donor in good health (CMV status not recorded). Some clones in this sample may be carry-over from other donors' samples.

This sequence joins TRBV20-1 and TRBJ2-1, with D unclear. The CDR3 sequence is 11 residues long. CDR1 is DFQATT and CDR2 is SNEGSKA in the germline V gene (reference sequence). Trimming left V 0 bases short and J 10 bases short, with 7 bases between. This CDR3 is CSARDPAEQFF. The DNA of the CDR3 is TGCAGTGCTAGAGATCCGGCAGAGCAGTTCTTC.

This clonotype was found a few times. V usage is TRBV12-3 or TRBV12-4 and J usage is TRBJ2-4; the D is unclear. V was shortened by 7 bases and J by 7 bases, with 17 bases between the two germline ends. CDR3 length equals 14 residues. The CDR3 bases are TGTGCCAGCACCCCGAGTGGAAAAGGGAACATTCAGTACTTC. Protein product: CASTPSGKGNIQYF.

This clonotype was seen more than once but under ten times. DNA for the CDR3: TGTGCCAGCAGTCCGTCAGCGGGGGGCACAGATACGCAGTATTTT. It yields the protein CASSPSAGGTDTQYF. The chain is built from TRBV27 and TRBJ2-3, with TRBD2 matching over 8 bases. The germline V gene has CDR1 MNHEY and CDR2 SMNVEV (reference sequence). V lost 5 bases and J lost 1; bases outside the gene matches: 5. CDR3 size: 15 residues.

This clonotype has just a few counts. The chain is built from TRBV7-9 and TRBJ1-1; 12 bases agree with TRBD1. J was trimmed by 7 bases and V by 2 bases; bases with no gene match: 5. The germline V gene has CDR1 SEHNR and CDR2 FQNEAQ (reference sequence). There are 15 residues in the CDR3. The CDR3 reads CASSLSGQGASEAFF. The CDR3 region has the DNA TGTGCCAGCAGCTTATCGGGACAGGGGGCAAGTGAAGCTTTCTTT.

This clonotype was found a few times. The genes are TRBV25-1 and TRBJ1-3; 8 bases are shared with TRBD1. The V gene end was trimmed by 3 bases and the J gene end by 4 bases; junction bases not matched to a gene: 5. The germline CDR1 and CDR2 sequences are MGHDK and SYGVNS. This CDR3 has 15 amino acids. The CDR3 loop reads CASSEDRVLGNTIYF. CDR3 nucleotides: TGTGCCAGCAGTGAGGACAGGGTCCTCGGAAACACCATATATTTT. Drawing the rest from reference TRBV25-1 and TRBJ1-3, the complete variable domain is EADIYQTPRYLVIGTGKKITLECSQTMGHDKMYWYQQDPGMELHLIHYSYGVNSTEKGDLSSESTVSRIRTEHFPLTLESARPSHTSQYLCASSEDRVLGNTIYFGEGSWLTVV.

This clonotype was counted between two and nine times. J is TRBJ1-2 and V is TRBV28; D might be TRBD1 (6 bases). V was cut by 4 bases and J by 3 bases, with 21 bases left in between. Germline V gene lookup returns CDR1 MDHEN and CDR2 SYDVKM. The CDR3 spans 17 residues. The CDR3 DNA reads as TGTGCCAGCAGTTCCTTGGGGGCAGGGGTGTTGCACTATGGCTACACCTTC. Amino acid sequence: CASSSLGAGVLHYGYTF.

The rearrangement uses TRBV4-1 and TRBJ1-2; 9 positions match TRBD1. Germline assignment: CDR1 MGHRA and CDR2 YSYEKL. V trimming: 0 bases; J trimming: 5 bases; junction bases outside the gene matches: 4. This CDR3 comprises 15 residues. CDR3 bases: TGCGCCAGCAGCCAAGATTCAGGGACAGGGTATGGCTACACCTTC. This encodes CASSQDSGTGYGYTF.

This clonotype was observed a few times. The chain employs TRBV7-2 and TRBJ1-5, with 7 bases identical to TRBD1. V gave up 4 bases and J gave up 6 bases; unmatched junction bases: 6. The germline V gene has CDR1 SGHTA and CDR2 FQGNSA. The CDR3 has 14 amino acids. CDR3 nucleotide sequence: TGTGCCAGCAGCTCAGGGGGGGGAAGTCAGCCCCAGCATTTT. Residues: CASSSGGGSQPQHF. Supplemented by reference TRBV7-2 and TRBJ1-5, the full variable domain reads GAGVSQSPSNKVTEKGKDVELRCDPISGHTALYWYRQSLGQGLEFLIYFQGNSAPDKSGLPSDRFSAERTGGSVSTLTIQRTQQEDSAVYLCASSSGGGSQPQHFGDGTRLSIL.

This clonotype was recorded many times. The junction departs from germline at one end; a sequencing error may be responsible. This chain joins TRBV7-7 and TRBJ2-7, with D unresolved. The CDR3 consists of 13 residues. Germline loops: CDR1 SSHAT, CDR2 FNYEAQ (reference sequence). In nucleotides, the CDR3 is TGTGCTAGCAGCTTAGCCAGAGACTACGAGCAGTACTTC. This codes for CASSLARDYEQYF.

The V gene is TRBV7-9, the J gene TRBJ2-1; unclear D gene. The V gene's germline CDR1 is SEHNR and CDR2 FQNEAQ (reference sequence). CDR3 length: 14 residues. Trimming shortened V by 1 base and J by 10 bases, and 14 bases separated the two germline ends. CDR3 residues: CASSLERSDGEQFF. In DNA form, the CDR3 reads TGTGCCAGCAGCTTAGAAAGATCTGATGGAGAGCAGTTCTTC.

This clonotype came up a few times. V usage is TRBV10-2 and J usage is TRBJ2-1, with 8 bases identical to TRBD2. After removal of 4 bases from V and 6 bases from J, the junction contained 14 bases not matched to a gene. The germline gives CDR1 WSHSY, CDR2 SAAADI. CDR3 length: 17 residues. This CDR3 reads CASSVWTRGGGTNEQFF. For the CDR3, the DNA is TGCGCCAGCAGTGTATGGACCCGGGGCGGGGGGACCAATGAGCAGTTCTTC.

V usage is TRBV2 and J usage is TRBJ2-1; 10 bases align to TRBD2. Germline-derived CDR1 and CDR2 are SNHLY and FYNNEI. CDR3 length: 15 residues. V was pared by 6 bases and J by 6 bases, with 8 bases of the junction left unmatched. The CDR3 DNA sequence: TGTGCCAGCAGCGCCCCAGCGGGGGGGTCCAATGAGCAGTTCTTC. Encoded protein: CASSAPAGGSNEQFF.

The rearrangement links TRBV11-2 to TRBJ1-4; D ambiguous. V lost 4 bases to trimming and J lost 3 bases, with 18 bases between them. This CDR3 is built from 17 residues. Germline-derived CDR1 and CDR2 are SGHAT and FQNNGV. The DNA of the CDR3 is TGTGCCAGCAGCTACTGGAGTCGAGGAGCTCCTAATGAAAAACTGTTTTTT. Its translation: CASSYWSRGAPNEKLFF.

The gene calls are TRBV6-6 and TRBJ2-7; no clear D. The CDR3 sequence is 13 residues long. From germline, CDR1 is MNHNY and CDR2 SVGAGI (reference sequence). Trimming stripped 0 bases from V and 3 bases from J, with 6 bases between. The CDR3 DNA reads as TGTGCCAGCAGTTACTCTCCAGACTACGAGCAGTACGTC. This translates into CASSYSPDYEQYV.

There are a few counts of this clonotype. The J gene is TRBJ2-2, the V gene TRBV2, with D possibly called TRBD1 or TRBD2 (5 bases each). Trimming shortened V by 7 bases and J by 6 bases, and 9 bases separated the two germline ends. The V gene's germline CDR1 is SNHLY and CDR2 FYNNEI. This CDR3 is 12 amino acids long. The CDR3 DNA is TGTGCCAGCAAGTGGGGGTCCGGGGAGCTGTTTTTT. This encodes CASKWGSGELFF.

The chain recombines TRBV7-9 with TRBJ1-3; a weak D match, TRBD1 (6 bases). The CDR3 sequence is 17 residues long. The germline CDR1 and CDR2 sequences are SEHNR and FQNEAQ (reference sequence). V lost 5 bases, J lost 0 bases, and 17 bases lay in between. This CDR3 reads CASSLMRQVDSGNTIYF. The DNA of the CDR3 is TGTGCCAGCAGCCTAATGAGACAGGTCGACTCTGGAAACACCATATATTTT.

This clonotype occurred a few times. This sequence joins TRBV12-3 or TRBV12-4 and TRBJ2-3; tentatively, D is TRBD2 (6 bases). This CDR3 is 15 amino acids long. Trimming removed 6 bases at V and 2 bases at J, with 15 bases between. CDR3 amino acids: CASSHWGLDTDTQYF. The CDR3 region has the DNA TGTGCCAGCAGCCACTGGGGACTCGACACAGATACGCAGTATTTT.

The CDR3 protein is CASGRSEQFF. For the CDR3, the DNA is TGCGCCAGCGGAAGGAGTGAGCAGTTCTTC. The chain links TRBV10-2 to TRBJ2-1; no firm D call. Germline CDR1 is WSHSY and CDR2 is SAAADI. V was pared by 8 bases and J by 9 bases, with 8 bases between. The CDR3 totals 10 residues.

This clonotype showed up many times. V usage is TRBV7-2 and J usage is TRBJ1-6, with D unclear. The CDR3 consists of 16 residues. Germline V gene sequence: CDR1 SGHTA, CDR2 FQGNSA. V gave up 3 bases and J gave up 1 base, with 10 bases separating them. The chain's CDR3 is CASSFEGVSYNSPLHF. The CDR3 DNA follows: TGTGCCAGCAGCTTTGAAGGAGTATCCTATAATTCACCCCTCCACTTT.

In this sample, this clonotype turned up once. This chain connects TRBV2 to TRBJ2-1; D is possibly TRBD2 (6 bases). Trimming shortened V by 6 bases and J by 7 bases, and 19 bases separated the two germline ends. CDR1 is SNHLY and CDR2 is FYNNEI in the germline V gene. The CDR3 is 15 residues long. This chain's CDR3 is CASSPGLFFGNEQFF. The CDR3 DNA follows: TGTGCCAGCAGCCCGGGACTCTTCTTTGGGAATGAGCAGTTCTTC.

The V call is TRBV6-1, the J call TRBJ2-3; 8 nucleotides line up with TRBD2. Germline-derived CDR1 and CDR2 are MNHNS and SASEGT. J was trimmed by 5 bases and V by 7 bases; bases with no gene match: 14. The CDR3 covers 16 residues. The CDR3 sequence is CASTPKRGGLGDTQYF. Here the CDR3 DNA reads TGTGCCAGCACCCCTAAACGGGGGGGCCTTGGAGATACGCAGTATTTT.

The V gene is TRBV4-1, the J gene TRBJ2-3; D might be TRBD1 (6 bases). Trimming left V 1 base short and J 5 bases short, with 13 bases between. This CDR3 spans 15 amino acids. Germline values: CDR1 MGHRA, CDR2 YSYEKL. The CDR3: CASSQGRGHLDTQYF. CDR3 coding DNA: TGCGCCAGCAGCCAAGGCAGGGGACATCTAGATACGCAGTATTTT.

In its sample, this clonotype was seen many times. J is TRBJ1-2 and V is TRBV12-3 or TRBV12-4; 9 bases line up with TRBD1. This CDR3 region has 16 residues. Trimming took 3 bases from V and 6 from J; bases not matched to a gene: 11. The CDR3 loop reads CASSLLAGTGIHGYTF. Written as DNA, the CDR3 is TGTGCCAGCAGTTTGTTAGCCGGGACAGGGATCCATGGCTACACCTTC.

This clonotype was seen many times. The chain has TRBV6-8 and TRBJ1-4; D call uncertain. This CDR3 has 17 amino acids. Trimming stripped 4 bases from V and 0 bases from J, with 15 bases between. CDR1 and CDR2 (germline): MNHGY, SAAAGT. The CDR3 region has the DNA TGTGCCAGCAGTTCTAATCCCCTAGGAGCAACTAATGAAAAACTGTTTTTT. It encodes CASSSNPLGATNEKLFF.